The 32 T cell receptor beta chains below come from one sample, sequenced in a study of identical twins. TCRdb analysed the 5' RACE reads with MiXCR anew, one entry per CDR3 protein. The table includes 200,000 to 250,000 distinct CDR3 sequences, 6% to 8.5% detected once. These sequences were also reported in another study, on yellow fever vaccine responses in identical twins.

The sequenced material came from CD8+ T cells sorted from blood. All receptors come from a woman aged 18 to 35 in good health.

This clonotype was recorded a few times. The chain is built from TRBV2 and TRBJ2-7; D remains unclear. The CDR3 has 13 residues. From germline, CDR1 is SNHLY and CDR2 FYNNEI. V was shortened by 6 bases and J by 1 base, with 10 bases between the two germline ends. CDR3 residues: CASSLYASYEQYF. The CDR3 DNA is TGTGCCAGCAGCCTCTACGCGTCCTACGAGCAGTACTTC.

In this sample, this clonotype turned up many times. The rearrangement uses TRBV7-9 and TRBJ2-5, with TRBD1 matching 7 bases. The CDR3 length is 14 residues. The junction had 2 bases not matched to a gene; V was cut back by 4 bases and J by 0 bases. CDR1 and CDR2 (germline): SEHNR, FQNEAQ (reference sequence). CDR3 in DNA: TGTGCCAGCAGCTCGGGACAGTACCAAGAGACCCAGTACTTC. It codes for CASSSGQYQETQYF.

This clonotype was observed a few times. The chain uses TRBV12-5 and TRBJ2-7, with 7 bases lining up with TRBD2. Looked up from germline, CDR1 is LGHNT and CDR2 is FRNRAP. Trimming took 0 bases from V and 4 from J; bases not matched to a gene: 21. The CDR3 runs to 20 residues. In DNA form, the CDR3 reads TGTGCTAGTGGTTTGGTACGTGCAATCCCCGGGACTATCACGCTTTACGAGCAGTACTTC. Residues: CASGLVRAIPGTITLYEQYF.

The gene calls are TRBV7-8 and TRBJ2-3; TRBD2 aligns across 11 bases. The junction had 6 bases not matched to a gene; V was cut back by 3 bases and J by 1 base. The CDR3 consists of 17 residues. Germline V CDR1 and CDR2: SGHVS, FQNEAQ. The chain's CDR3 is CASSLASGRTGTDTQYF. The CDR3 nucleotides are TGTGCCAGCAGCTTGGCTAGCGGGAGGACCGGCACAGATACGCAGTATTTT.

At least ten counts were recorded for this clonotype. V usage is TRBV29-1 and J usage is TRBJ2-1; 8 nucleotides match TRBD1. Germline V gene data show CDR1 as SQVTM and CDR2 as ANQGSEA. Losses at the gene ends were 7 bases for V and 6 bases for J; bases not matched to a gene: 17. The CDR3 spans 16 residues. The CDR3 DNA is TGCAGCGCCCGGACAGGGACGGGACTGGTAACCAATGAGCAGTTCTTC. This encodes CSARTGTGLVTNEQFF.

The gene calls are TRBV5-1 and TRBJ1-2, with D maybe TRBD1 (5 bases). Germline V gene data show CDR1 as SGHRS and CDR2 as YFSETQ. V lost 0 bases and J 3 bases, leaving 6 bases between the germline ends. The CDR3 has 13 amino acids. In nucleotides, the CDR3 is TGCGCCAGCAGCTTGGCACAGGACTATGGCTACACCTTC. Protein: CASSLAQDYGYTF. Drawing the rest from reference TRBV5-1 and TRBJ1-2, the complete variable domain is KAGVTQTPRYLIKTRGQQVTLSCSPISGHRSVSWYQQTPGQGLQFLFEYFSETQRNKGNFPGRFSGRQFSNSRSEMNVSTLELGDSALYLCASSLAQDYGYTFGSGTRLTVV.

This clonotype has more than one count but fewer than ten. CDR3 region: CATSRDQSGPRELFF. In nucleotides, the CDR3 is TGTGCCACCAGCAGAGATCAGTCGGGGCCGAGGGAGCTGTTTTTT. The V call is TRBV15, the J call TRBJ2-2; D might be TRBD1 or TRBD2, each matching 5 bases. The V and J ends lost 0 bases and 9 bases respectively, with 14 bases between them. Per germline, CDR1 LNHNV and CDR2 YYDKDF (reference sequence). CDR3 length: 15 amino acids.

This chain links TRBV24-1 with TRBJ2-3; 7 bases line up with TRBD1. The V gene's germline CDR1 is KGHDR and CDR2 SFDVKD. J lost 4 bases, V lost 4 bases, and 10 bases had no gene match. CDR3 size: 16 residues. CDR3 in DNA: TGTGCCACCAGTGACCCCGACAGGGATCTCGCAGATACGCAGTATTTT. Protein sequence: CATSDPDRDLADTQYF.

Concerning this clonotype: A junction end diverges from the germline sequence, so it may reflect a read error. The chain has TRBV13 and TRBJ1-3, with D uncertain. The V gene's germline CDR1 is PRHDT and CDR2 FYEKMQ (reference sequence). The CDR3 has 14 amino acids. CDR3 sequence (DNA): TGTGCCAGCAGCTTAGTTCGCTCTGGAACCACCATATATTTT. It encodes CASSLVRSGTTIYF.

This clonotype has ten or more counts. V gene TRBV20-1 combines with J gene TRBJ2-1; a weak D match, TRBD1 (6 bases). CDR1 and CDR2 from the germline V gene are DFQATT and SNEGSKA (reference sequence). Trimming removed 7 bases from V and 5 bases from J, with 18 bases in between. The CDR3 loop spans 14 amino acids. The CDR3 sequence is CSGTGLGDNNEQFF. The DNA of the CDR3 is TGCAGTGGTACAGGTCTCGGGGACAACAATGAGCAGTTCTTC.

Here the CDR3 reads CASSQGVGTYEQYV. Here the CDR3 DNA reads TGCGCCAGCAGCCAGGGGGTAGGGACCTACGAGCAGTACGTC. This sequence joins TRBV4-1 and TRBJ2-7, with D perhaps given as TRBD1 or TRBD2 (5 bases each). This CDR3 is 14 amino acids long. Germline assignment: CDR1 MGHRA and CDR2 YSYEKL. Trimming pared 3 bases from V and 2 bases from J, leaving 11 bases between.

This clonotype showed up just a few times. The rearrangement joins TRBV11-3 to TRBJ2-3, with 14 bases aligning to TRBD2. V trimming: 1 base; J trimming: 3 bases; junction bases outside the gene matches: 0. This CDR3 has 16 amino acids. CDR1 SGHNT and CDR2 YENEEA come from the germline V gene. The CDR3 DNA is TGTGCCAGCAGCTTAGGACTAGCGGGAGGGACAGATACGCAGTATTTT. It translates to CASSLGLAGGTDTQYF.

The table lists this clonotype with many counts. The gene calls are TRBV7-9 and TRBJ2-1; 8 bases map to TRBD2. The J segment lost 3 bases and the V segment lost 1 base, leaving 8 bases of the junction unmatched. The CDR3 spans 17 residues. Germline CDR1 and CDR2: SEHNR and FQNEAQ (reference sequence). The CDR3 DNA follows: TGTGCCAGCAGCTTAGACGGTGCAAGCGGGAGCTACAATGAGCAGTTCTTC. It specifies CASSLDGASGSYNEQFF.

Turning to this clonotype: It may be a read error: a sequence one base away is much more abundant. This chain joins TRBV27 and TRBJ1-1; D is undetermined. Germline V gene data show CDR1 as MNHEY and CDR2 as SMNVEV (reference sequence). The length of the CDR3 is 11 residues. The germline V and J ends were trimmed by 6 bases and 1 base, with 3 bases remaining between them. Written as DNA, the CDR3 is TGTGCCAGCAGGACGAACACTGAAGCTTTCTTT. Residues: CASRTNTEAFF.

The chain employs TRBV14 and TRBJ2-2, with D unresolved. This CDR3 is 14 amino acids long. Germline assignment: CDR1 SGHDN and CDR2 FVKESK. Trimming left V 4 bases short and J 2 bases short, with 8 bases between. CDR3 in DNA: TGTGCCAGCAGCCTCCGGGCCAACACCGGGGAGCTGTTTTTT. Protein: CASSLRANTGELFF. The full variable domain, in which reference TRBV14 and TRBJ2-2 provide the parts outside the CDR3, is EAGVTQFPSHSVIEKGQTVTLRCDPISGHDNLYWYRRVMGKEIKFLLHFVKESKQDESGMPNNRFLAERTGGTYSTLKVQPAELEDSGVYFCASSLRANTGELFFGEGSRLTVL.

The V gene is TRBV9, the J gene TRBJ2-7; the match to TRBD2 covers 8 bases. The germline V gene has CDR1 SGDLS and CDR2 YYNGEE. The CDR3 has 15 residues. With 4 bases clipped from V and 1 base from J, the junction kept 7 bases outside the gene matches. The CDR3 coding sequence is TGTGCCAGCAGCCCTTCGGGAGGGCCGTCCTACGAGCAGTACTTC. Translation: CASSPSGGPSYEQYF.

The sample holds a few counts of this clonotype. The gene calls are TRBV4-1 and TRBJ2-1, with no clear D. The CDR3 runs to 12 residues. V dropped 0 bases and J dropped 14 bases, with 11 bases sitting between them. Germline-derived CDR1 and CDR2 are MGHRA and YSYEKL. Here the CDR3 reads CASSQDRESKFF. CDR3 sequence (DNA): TGCGCCAGCAGCCAAGATAGGGAATCGAAGTTCTTC.

This clonotype turned up a few times. The V gene is TRBV6-2 or TRBV6-3, the J gene TRBJ2-7; unclear D gene. V gave up 0 bases and J gave up 1 base, with 4 bases separating them. This CDR3 has 13 residues. From germline, CDR1 is MNHEY and CDR2 SVGEGT. The CDR3 is CASSYSPSYEQYV. The CDR3 nucleotides read TGTGCCAGCAGTTACTCCCCATCCTACGAGCAGTACGTC.

V is TRBV18 and J is TRBJ2-7, with 9 bases identical to TRBD1. V lost 8 bases, J lost 4 bases, and 9 bases stayed unmatched. CDR1 and CDR2 (germline): KGHSH, LQKENI. This CDR3 is built from 14 residues. The CDR3: CASRYSGTGYEQYF. The CDR3 nucleotides read TGTGCCAGCCGTTACTCCGGGACAGGGTACGAGCAGTACTTC.

Note on this clonotype: Relative to the germline gene, one junction end is altered; a read error may explain this. The V gene is TRBV27, the J gene TRBJ1-4; possible D gene TRBD1, 5 bases. CDR1 is MNHEY and CDR2 is SMNVEV in the germline V gene (reference sequence). The length of the CDR3 is 15 residues. In nucleotides, the CDR3 is TGTGCCAGCAGTTTTACAAGGGGCCGAGGGGAAAAACTGTTCTTT. Residues: CASSFTRGRGEKLFF.

Concerning this clonotype: This may stem from a read error, because a much larger clone lies one nucleotide away. This sequence joins TRBV9 and TRBJ1-1, with D uncertain. The CDR3 runs 12 residues. Germline values: CDR1 SGDLS, CDR2 YYNGEE. The ends were cut back, 4 bases at V and 0 bases at J, with 4 bases in the middle. As DNA, the CDR3 is TGTGCCAGCAGCCATATGAACACTGAAGCTTTCTTT. Protein product: CASSHMNTEAFF.

The chain carries TRBV6-5 and TRBJ2-7; 7 nucleotides line up with TRBD1. V was pared by 10 bases and J by 5 bases, with 8 bases of the junction left unmatched. Germline V CDR1 and CDR2: MNHEY, SVGAGI. CDR3 length equals 12 residues. CDR3 protein: CATQGTANEQYF. The CDR3 DNA follows: TGTGCCACACAAGGGACAGCCAACGAGCAGTACTTC.

The V and J genes are TRBV12-3 or TRBV12-4 and TRBJ2-1; TRBD2 matches 9 bases. J lost 8 bases, V lost 6 bases, and 14 bases had no gene match. The CDR3 has 16 residues. CDR3 coding DNA: TGTGCCAGCAGCCGCCAGGCGGGGGGGCCTTTGGATGAGCAGTTCTTC. Its translation: CASSRQAGGPLDEQFF.

The sample holds a few counts of this clonotype. V gene TRBV10-3 combines with J gene TRBJ2-3, with D tentatively TRBD2 (7 bases). Germline CDR1 reads ENHRY; CDR2 reads SYGVKD. The CDR3 spans 16 residues. V was trimmed by 0 bases and J by 8 bases, leaving 18 bases between them. The CDR3 protein is CAISESMGGGDLTQYF. The CDR3 bases are TGTGCCATCAGTGAGTCGATGGGCGGGGGCGACCTTACGCAGTATTTT.

A few counts support this clonotype. V usage is TRBV7-9 and J usage is TRBJ1-1; 8 nucleotides line up with TRBD1. CDR1 is SEHNR, CDR2 FQNEAQ, per germline (reference sequence). Trimming removed 4 bases from V and 1 base from J; junction bases left unmatched: 11. The CDR3 spans 17 residues. The CDR3 coding sequence is TGTGCCAGCAGCTCATCCCAGGGGGCGAGGACGAACACTGAAGCTTTCTTT. This sequence encodes CASSSSQGARTNTEAFF.

This chain uses TRBV12-3 or TRBV12-4 with TRBJ2-1; TRBD2 matches 9 bases. J was trimmed by 10 bases and V by 5 bases; bases with no gene match: 12. This CDR3 is 15 amino acids long. The CDR3 here is CASSDSGSFGYEQFF. The CDR3 DNA sequence: TGTGCCAGCAGTGATAGCGGGAGTTTCGGATACGAGCAGTTCTTC.

This clonotype was detected only a few times. The chain joins TRBV20-1 to TRBJ1-1; D uncertain. V lost 5 bases and J lost 0, with 4 bases in between. Per germline, CDR1 DFQATT and CDR2 SNEGSKA (reference sequence). CDR3 size: 11 residues. CDR3 in DNA: TGCAGTGCTTGGGTGAACACTGAAGCTTTCTTT. Protein product: CSAWVNTEAFF.

This chain links TRBV7-9 with TRBJ1-1, with 9 nucleotides matching TRBD1. Germline V gene lookup returns CDR1 SEHNR and CDR2 FQNEAQ (reference sequence). The CDR3 runs to 11 residues. Trimming removed 10 bases from V and 6 bases from J; junction bases left unmatched: 3. CDR3 sequence: CATDRGAEAFF. The DNA for the CDR3 is TGTGCCACGGACAGGGGCGCTGAAGCTTTCTTT. The full variable domain, in which reference TRBV7-9 and TRBJ1-1 provide the parts outside the CDR3, is DTGVSQNPRHKITKRGQNVTFRCDPISEHNRLYWYRQTLGQGPEFLTYFQNEAQLEKSRLLSDRFSAERPKGSFSTLEIQRTEQGDSAMYLCATDRGAEAFFGQGTRLTVV.

This clonotype showed up many times. This chain links TRBV5-1 with TRBJ2-2; no definite D call. Germline CDR1 SGHRS, CDR2 YFSETQ. Trimming took off 4 bases at V and 7 bases at J, with 8 bases between the two ends. This CDR3 is built from 12 residues. The CDR3 bases are TGCGCCAGCAGCCTCCCTGGCGGGGAGCTGTTTTTT. As protein: CASSLPGGELFF.

This clonotype was seen only a few times. The J gene is TRBJ2-3, the V gene TRBV7-8; TRBD2 aligns across 11 bases. Germline CDR1 reads SGHVS; CDR2 reads FQNEAQ. With 5 bases clipped from V and 5 bases from J, the junction kept 9 bases outside the gene matches. The CDR3 sequence is 16 residues long. CDR3 nucleotides: TGTGCCAGCAGCCCGGGACTAGCGGAGAGAAGAGATACGCAGTATTTT. Amino acid sequence: CASSPGLAERRDTQYF.

As for this clonotype: A clone one base away is much larger, so this may be a read error. The chain uses TRBV12-3 or TRBV12-4 and TRBJ2-7, with 8 bases lining up with TRBD2. The trim removed 10 bases at V and 3 bases at J, leaving 11 bases unmatched. The CDR3 totals 14 residues. CDR3 DNA sequence: TGTGCCATCACCCTTTCGGGAGGGCTCTACGAGCAGTACTTC. Its protein product is CAITLSGGLYEQYF.

This clonotype was picked up a small number of times. The chain links TRBV28 to TRBJ2-1; 8 nucleotides match TRBD2. V lost 1 base, J lost 3 bases, and 5 bases stayed unmatched. Looked up from germline, CDR1 is MDHEN and CDR2 is SYDVKM. This CDR3 has 16 residues. The CDR3 region is CASSLSAGADYNEQFF. The DNA for the CDR3 is TGTGCCAGCAGTTTATCAGCGGGAGCGGACTACAATGAGCAGTTCTTC.